A single T cell receptor beta chain is shown here with its context. Assay: immunoSEQ multiplex PCR; the TCRdb copy retains only in-frame clones and omits some. The sample yields about 200,000 clones, over 70% seen once. Germline lookup yields CDR1 MNHEY and CDR2 SVGAGI. The CDR3 covers 15 residues. With 5 bases clipped from V and 7 bases from J, the junction kept 10 bases outside the gene matches. The data were taken from a study of blood T cell repertoires in COVID-19. Study summary: Nucleic acid was either cDNA or gDNA, and it came from T cells, B-cell-depleted T cells, or PBMCs.

This receptor was obtained from a woman aged 70-85 years with acute or convalescent COVID-19. Sequences were obtained from peripheral blood. The chain joins TRBV6-5 to TRBJ2-1, with 8 bases fitting TRBD1. DNA for the CDR3: TGTGCCAGCAGTACTGGACAGGGACTGGGGAATGAGCAGTTCTTC. It specifies CASSTGQGLGNEQFF.